The next 32 T cell receptor beta chains were all read from a single sample in a study of cytomegalovirus exposure and HLA in healthy donors. The PCR used 60 Vbeta and 13 Jbeta primers. Repertoires were generated with immunoSEQ multiplex PCR, while TCRdb's copy carries only in-frame clones and drops some. The sample includes over 80,000 clones, roughly 73% of them seen just once. The material sequenced was PBMCs. The receptor source for this set is a man in his forties in good health and CMV-seronegative.

The CDR3 sequence: CASSPRGHATDTQYF. CDR3 DNA sequence: TGTGCCAGCAGTCCGCGGGGGCATGCCACAGATACGCAGTATTTT. This sequence joins TRBV28 and TRBJ2-3; possibly TRBD2 for D (7 bases). The CDR3 length is 15 residues. Trimming took 5 bases from V and 2 from J, leaving 14 bases between them. The germline V gene has CDR1 MDHEN and CDR2 SYDVKM.

The chain carries TRBV9 and TRBJ1-4, with D unclear. CDR1 and CDR2 from the germline V gene are SGDLS and YYNGEE. Between the trimmed V and J ends, which lost 0 bases and 3 bases, there was a span of 9 bases. The CDR3 contains 15 residues. In DNA, the CDR3 is TGTGCCAGCAGCGTAGAAGATAGCTCTAATGAAAAACTGTTTTTT. As protein: CASSVEDSSNEKLFF.

The chain is built from TRBV19 and TRBJ2-2; D may be TRBD2 (5 bases). Germline-derived CDR1 and CDR2 are LNHDA and SQIVND (reference sequence). Trimming stripped 5 bases from V and 5 bases from J, with 9 bases between. The CDR3 consists of 13 residues. CDR3 sequence (DNA): TGTGCCAGTAGTCCCAGAGGGACCGGGGAGCTGTTTTTT. As protein: CASSPRGTGELFF.

The chain joins TRBV6-5 to TRBJ2-7, with 10 bases lining up with TRBD2. Germline-derived CDR1 and CDR2 are MNHEY and SVGAGI. After removal of 2 bases from V and 0 bases from J, the junction contained 4 bases not matched to a gene. This CDR3 has 16 amino acids. CDR3 protein: CASSYETSGDSYEQYF. In DNA form, the CDR3 reads TGTGCCAGCAGTTACGAAACTAGCGGGGACTCCTACGAGCAGTACTTC.

The chain has TRBV29-1 and TRBJ2-1, with 8 bases lining up with TRBD1. V lost 1 base and J lost 5; bases outside the gene matches: 4. CDR1 SQVTM and CDR2 ANQGSEA come from the germline V gene. The CDR3 loop spans 14 amino acids. CDR3: CSVEGQGSHNEQFF. The CDR3 DNA reads TGCAGCGTTGAAGGACAGGGGTCCCACAATGAGCAGTTCTTC.

The chain joins TRBV6-5 to TRBJ2-3; 8 bases agree with TRBD2. Trimming took 6 bases from V and 3 from J; bases not matched to a gene: 2. Germline V gene data show CDR1 as MNHEY and CDR2 as SVGAGI. The CDR3 covers 13 residues. The chain's CDR3 is CASRGTSTDTQYF. Here the CDR3 DNA reads TGTGCCAGCAGAGGGACTAGTACAGATACGCAGTATTTT.

This clone was observed once. The chain recombines TRBV10-2 with TRBJ1-2; the D gene is possibly TRBD1 (6 bases). Trimming cost V 6 bases and J 4 bases, with 9 bases left between them. CDR1 and CDR2 (germline): WSHSY, SAAADI. The CDR3 spans 12 residues. This chain's CDR3 is CASSADSYGYTF. The CDR3 DNA is TGCGCCAGCAGCGCGGACAGCTATGGCTACACCTTC.

This rearrangement joins TRBV29-1 to TRBJ2-2; the match to TRBD2 covers 10 bases. Germline V gene data show CDR1 as SQVTM and CDR2 as ANQGSEA. V shed 4 bases, J shed 3 bases, and the junction held 8 bases outside the gene matches. The length of the CDR3 is 16 residues. Here the CDR3 reads CSVAQSGLADTGELFF. CDR3 in DNA: TGCAGCGTTGCACAGTCCGGACTAGCGGACACCGGGGAGCTGTTTTTT.

This clone was observed a few times. One end of the junction varies from germline; a read error may be responsible. The rearrangement uses TRBV10-3 and TRBJ1-4, with 7 bases matching TRBD1. Germline loops: CDR1 ENHRY, CDR2 SYGVKD. This CDR3 is built from 14 residues. The CDR3, as DNA: TGTGCCAGCAGTGAGACAGGGAGGGTTGAAAAACTGTTTTTT. Amino acid sequence: CASSETGRVEKLFF.

A note on this clone: An end of the junction differs from the germline gene, which may be a read error. The V call is TRBV6-5, the J call TRBJ2-1; TRBD2 aligns across 11 bases. The CDR3 spans 16 residues. Germline V lookup: CDR1 MNHEY, CDR2 SVGAGI. The CDR3 DNA sequence: TGTGCCAGCAGTTACTCGATGGCTAGCGGGGGGAATGGGCAGTTCTTC. Translation gives CASSYSMASGGNGQFF.

The genes are TRBV7-9 and TRBJ2-3; no reliable D call. The V end was cut by 4 bases, the J end by 1 base, with 12 bases between. CDR1 is SEHNR and CDR2 is FQNEAQ in the germline V gene (reference sequence). This CDR3 has 15 amino acids. DNA of the CDR3: TGTGCCAGCAGCTCGAGATGGAGTGGCACAGATACGCAGTATTTT. Protein sequence: CASSSRWSGTDTQYF.

The CDR3 spells CASSFYPSGGADTGELFF. For the CDR3, the DNA is TGTGCCAGCAGCTTCTATCCCTCAGGGGGCGCCGACACCGGGGAGCTGTTTTTT. The rearrangement uses TRBV5-5 and TRBJ2-2; TRBD1 agrees at 8 bases. This CDR3 region has 18 residues. The ends lost 2 bases at V and 3 bases at J; junction bases unmatched: 12. The germline CDR1 and CDR2 sequences are SGHKS and YYEKEE (reference sequence). Full variable domain (rest looked up from reference TRBV5-5 and TRBJ2-2): DAGVTQSPTHLIKTRGQQVTLRCSPISGHKSVSWYQQVLGQGPQFIFQYYEKEERGRGNFPDRFSARQFPNYSSELNVNALLLGDSALYLCASSFYPSGGADTGELFFGEGSRLTVL.

The chain is built from TRBV5-1 and TRBJ2-5; 10 bases align to TRBD2. With 0 bases clipped from V and 5 bases from J, the junction kept 7 bases outside the gene matches. Germline lookup yields CDR1 SGHRS and CDR2 YFSETQ. The CDR3 spans 16 residues. The CDR3 loop reads CASSLVVSGGDETQYF. For the CDR3, the DNA is TGCGCCAGCAGCTTGGTTGTAAGCGGGGGGGATGAGACCCAGTACTTC.

This sequence joins TRBV7-6 and TRBJ2-7; 8 bases agree with TRBD2. CDR1 SGHVS and CDR2 FNYEAQ come from the germline V gene. The CDR3 loop spans 16 amino acids. V lost 5 bases to trimming and J lost 6 bases; unmatched junction nucleotides: 15. The CDR3 DNA reads as TGTGCCAGCAGCCGGGGGGGGCTGAGATGGGGTGCCGAGCAGTACTTC. Its translation: CASSRGGLRWGAEQYF. Variable domain in full (rest from reference TRBV7-6 and TRBJ2-7): GAGVSQSPRYKVTKRGQDVALRCDPISGHVSLYWYRQALGQGPEFLTYFNYEAQQDKSGLPNDRFSAERPEGSISTLTIQRTEQRDSAMYRCASSRGGLRWGAEQYFGPGTRLTVT.

The gene calls are TRBV5-1 and TRBJ1-1, with 7 bases lining up with TRBD1. Germline CDR1 reads SGHRS; CDR2 reads YFSETQ. Trimming at V came to 2 bases and at J to 0 bases, leaving 7 bases not matched to a gene. The CDR3 is 16 residues long. The DNA for the CDR3 is TGCGCCAGCAGCTTATTGACAGGGCGGGTGAACACTGAAGCTTTCTTT. It is translated as CASSLLTGRVNTEAFF. The whole variable domain, remainder taken from reference TRBV5-1 and TRBJ1-1, is KAGVTQTPRYLIKTRGQQVTLSCSPISGHRSVSWYQQTPGQGLQFLFEYFSETQRNKGNFPGRFSGRQFSNSRSEMNVSTLELGDSALYLCASSLLTGRVNTEAFFGQGTRLTVV.

The V and J genes are TRBV5-1 and TRBJ2-1, with 8 bases fitting TRBD2. Germline V CDR1 and CDR2: SGHRS, YFSETQ. The CDR3 has 16 amino acids. V lost 1 base and J lost 4; bases outside the gene matches: 7. The CDR3 nucleotides read TGCGCCAGCAGCTTGATCAGCGGGGGTGTTTACAATGAGCAGTTCTTC. This codes for CASSLISGGVYNEQFF.

The chain couples TRBV4-2 to TRBJ2-5; D gene uncertain. This CDR3 is 14 amino acids long. V was cut by 3 bases and J by 5 bases, with 13 bases left in between. The germline V gene encodes CDR1 LGHNA and CDR2 YNFKEQ. CDR3 loop: CASSHQLPRETQYF. Here the CDR3 DNA reads TGTGCCAGCAGCCACCAACTTCCGCGCGAGACCCAGTACTTC.

The chain recombines TRBV6-1 with TRBJ2-7; TRBD1 matches at 8 bases. The trim removed 6 bases at V and 3 bases at J, leaving 7 bases unmatched. From germline, CDR1 is MNHNS and CDR2 SASEGT. The CDR3 loop spans 14 amino acids. This chain's CDR3 is CASRPGQGLYEQYF. The CDR3 DNA sequence: TGTGCCAGCAGACCAGGACAGGGACTCTACGAGCAGTACTTC.

The rearrangement joins TRBV7-2 to TRBJ2-1; D may be TRBD1 (6 bases). The V gene lost 6 bases and the J gene lost 4 bases, with 16 bases spanning the gap. The V gene's germline CDR1 is SGHTA and CDR2 FQGNSA. The CDR3 has 15 amino acids. The CDR3 nucleotides read TGTGCCAGCAGAAAAGACAGGCACCCATACAATGAGCAGTTCTTC. It encodes CASRKDRHPYNEQFF.

The chain is built from TRBV5-1 and TRBJ1-4, with 7 bases aligning to TRBD1. CDR1 is SGHRS, CDR2 YFSETQ, per germline. The J segment lost 8 bases and the V segment lost 4 bases, leaving 14 bases of the junction unmatched. The CDR3 contains 16 residues. The DNA for the CDR3 is TGCGCCAGCAGCAGAACAGTCGGGACAGTTCAAGAAAAACTGTTTTTT. Translation: CASSRTVGTVQEKLFF.

This chain's CDR3 is CASSPTGGANIQYF. The CDR3 DNA is TGTGCCAGCAGCCCTACCGGGGGGGCAAACATTCAGTACTTC. The chain links TRBV7-9 to TRBJ2-4, with 8 bases aligning to TRBD2. This CDR3 contains 14 residues. J was trimmed by 6 bases and V by 5 bases; bases with no gene match: 6. Germline V gene lookup returns CDR1 SEHNR and CDR2 FQNEAQ (reference sequence).

The chain couples TRBV25-1 to TRBJ2-3, with 7 bases aligning to TRBD1. The CDR3 is 15 amino acids. Germline V gene sequence: CDR1 MGHDK, CDR2 SYGVNS. After removal of 3 bases from V and 0 bases from J, the junction contained 3 bases not matched to a gene. CDR3 sequence (DNA): TGTGCCAGCAGTGAGTGGGACAGCAGCACAGATACGCAGTATTTT. This gives the protein CASSEWDSSTDTQYF.

The chain has TRBV28 and TRBJ2-2, with TRBD1 matching 7 bases. Trimming removed 6 bases from V and 4 bases from J; junction bases left unmatched: 5. The CDR3 extends over 14 amino acids. The germline gives CDR1 MDHEN, CDR2 SYDVKM. Written as DNA, the CDR3 is TGTGCCAGCAGCCCGACAGGGTTCACCGGGGAGCTGTTTTTT. Amino acids: CASSPTGFTGELFF.

J is TRBJ1-1 and V is TRBV7-2, with D possibly being TRBD1 (5 bases). Trimming removed 0 bases from V and 0 bases from J, with 11 bases in between. The CDR3 length is 16 residues. Germline V gene sequence: CDR1 SGHTA, CDR2 FQGNSA. The CDR3 loop reads CASSLARAHMNTEAFF. The CDR3 region has the DNA TGTGCCAGCAGCTTAGCCAGGGCCCACATGAACACTGAAGCTTTCTTT.

This chain joins TRBV6-1 and TRBJ2-7; D is perhaps TRBD1 (6 bases). The CDR3 is 15 residues long. V lost 4 bases and J 1 base, leaving 14 bases between the germline ends. Germline V gene data show CDR1 as MNHNS and CDR2 as SASEGT. Here the CDR3 reads CASSVDSFLSYEQYF. CDR3 DNA sequence: TGTGCCAGCAGTGTGGACAGCTTCCTATCCTACGAGCAGTACTTC.

In its sample, this clone was seen a few times. The V gene is TRBV30, the J gene TRBJ2-7; D is unresolved. The germline V and J ends were trimmed by 2 bases and 2 bases, with 7 bases remaining between them. The CDR3 runs 12 residues. The germline V gene has CDR1 GTSNPN and CDR2 SVGIG (reference sequence). In nucleotides, the CDR3 is TGTGCCTGGAGTCTGTTAACCTACGAGCAGTACTTC. Translation gives CAWSLLTYEQYF.

The rearrangement joins TRBV7-9 to TRBJ2-3; TRBD1 matches 9 bases. The CDR3 has 16 residues. J lost 4 bases, V lost 7 bases, and 12 bases had no gene match. CDR1 and CDR2 from the germline V gene are SEHNR and FQNEAQ (reference sequence). CDR3 region: CASTHGRDRVPDTQYF. Written as DNA, the CDR3 is TGTGCCAGCACCCACGGGCGGGACAGGGTGCCAGATACGCAGTATTTT.

The J gene is TRBJ2-7, the V gene TRBV5-1, with 10 bases aligning to TRBD2. Losses at the gene ends were 0 bases for V and 2 bases for J; bases not matched to a gene: 2. This CDR3 has 15 residues. Germline CDR1 SGHRS, CDR2 YFSETQ. The CDR3 region is CASSLASGGPYEQYF. In DNA form, the CDR3 reads TGCGCCAGCAGCTTGGCTAGCGGGGGCCCCTACGAGCAGTACTTC. The full variable domain, in which reference TRBV5-1 and TRBJ2-7 provide the parts outside the CDR3, is KAGVTQTPRYLIKTRGQQVTLSCSPISGHRSVSWYQQTPGQGLQFLFEYFSETQRNKGNFPGRFSGRQFSNSRSEMNVSTLELGDSALYLCASSLASGGPYEQYFGPGTRLTVT.

Only a few counts were recorded for this clone. The genes are TRBV7-9 and TRBJ1-6, with D uncertain. The germline V gene has CDR1 SEHNR and CDR2 FQNEAQ (reference sequence). The CDR3 has 13 residues. V shed 1 base and J shed 10 bases, with 8 bases lying between them. CDR3 bases: TGTGCCAGCAGCTTAGGACAATGGTCACCCCTCCACTTT. This translates into CASSLGQWSPLHF.

The rearrangement links TRBV9 to TRBJ1-1; no firm D call. CDR3 size: 15 residues. Trimming left V 0 bases short and J 3 bases short, with 12 bases between. The germline V gene encodes CDR1 SGDLS and CDR2 YYNGEE. The CDR3 DNA reads TGTGCCAGCAGCGTAGGGTGGGGAGTAGACACTGAAGCTTTCTTT. This encodes CASSVGWGVDTEAFF.

The J gene is TRBJ1-1, the V gene TRBV11-2; 9 bases match TRBD1. The CDR3 consists of 15 residues. J lost 4 bases, V lost 4 bases, and 7 bases had no gene match. CDR1 and CDR2 from the germline V gene are SGHAT and FQNNGV. The CDR3 sequence is CASSYMTGGGTEAFF. As DNA, the CDR3 is TGTGCCAGCAGCTATATGACAGGGGGGGGCACTGAAGCTTTCTTT.

J is TRBJ2-1 and V is TRBV15; D unclear. Trimming stripped 0 bases from V and 0 bases from J, with 15 bases between. The CDR3 totals 18 residues. The germline V gene has CDR1 LNHNV and CDR2 YYDKDF (reference sequence). CDR3 amino acids: CATSRDLIAVSSYNEQFF. The CDR3 DNA reads TGTGCCACCAGCAGAGATTTGATCGCGGTTAGCTCCTACAATGAGCAGTTCTTC. Based on the CDR3 plus reference TRBV15 and TRBJ2-1, the full variable domain is DAMVIQNPRYQVTQFGKPVTLSCSQTLNHNVMYWYQQKSSQAPKLLFHYYDKDFNNEADTPDNFQSRRPNTSFCFLDIRSPGLGDTAMYLCATSRDLIAVSSYNEQFFGPGTRLTVL.